Below, 8 T cell receptor beta chains from the same sample are listed, as sequenced in a study of response to subunit inactivated influenza vaccine. One entry per CDR3 protein results from TCRdb running MiXCR on the RT-PCR reads. This repertoire shows some 550,000 distinct CDR3 sequences, 20% to 25% found once; its top ten account for 2.8%. The sample was also reused in another study, on T cells expressing NK-cell markers. That study reports: In generating TCR beta cDNA, 5'RACE template switching with UMIs was used.

Sample: CD4+ T cells sorted from PBMCs, taken roughly 12 days after vaccination. These receptors originate from a middle-aged man who received an inactivated influenza vaccine.

This clonotype was detected a few times. V usage is TRBV5-1 and J usage is TRBJ1-2; D remains ambiguous. Germline CDR1 SGHRS, CDR2 YFSETQ. Trimming removed 4 bases from V and 4 bases from J, with 20 bases in between. This CDR3 contains 16 residues. CDR3 bases: TGCGCCAGCAGCCCTACCACTTCATCCTCCTTCTATGGCTACACCTTC. It translates to CASSPTTSSSFYGYTF. The variable domain in full, with the rest retrieved from reference TRBV5-1 and TRBJ1-2, is KAGVTQTPRYLIKTRGQQVTLSCSPISGHRSVSWYQQTPGQGLQFLFEYFSETQRNKGNFPGRFSGRQFSNSRSEMNVSTLELGDSALYLCASSPTTSSSFYGYTFGSGTRLTVV.

J is TRBJ2-7 and V is TRBV4-2; D call uncertain. Looked up from germline, CDR1 is LGHNA and CDR2 is YNFKEQ. Trimming cost V 0 bases and J 0 bases, with 12 bases left between them. The CDR3 is 16 residues long. The CDR3 region is CASSQDYSASSYEQYF. CDR3 nucleotides: TGTGCCAGCAGCCAAGATTACAGCGCCAGCTCCTACGAGCAGTACTTC.

In its sample, this clonotype was seen a few times. V usage is TRBV20-1 and J usage is TRBJ1-4; no clear D. Germline V CDR1 and CDR2: DFQATT, SNEGSKA (reference sequence). This CDR3 region has 13 residues. V was trimmed by 3 bases and J by 7 bases, leaving 12 bases between them. CDR3 protein: CSASFNNGEKLFF. The CDR3 region has the DNA TGCAGTGCTAGTTTTAACAACGGTGAAAAACTGTTTTTT.

This clonotype occurred a few times. This chain uses TRBV12-3 or TRBV12-4 with TRBJ2-1; 12 bases are shared with TRBD2. The CDR3 runs to 15 residues. V shed 6 bases, J shed 8 bases, and the junction held 8 bases outside the gene matches. CDR3: CASRPTSGRFYEQFF. The CDR3 DNA reads as TGTGCCAGCAGACCAACTAGCGGGAGGTTCTATGAGCAGTTCTTC.

This clonotype was found a few times. V is TRBV12-3 or TRBV12-4 and J is TRBJ1-1, with 7 bases aligning to TRBD1. V shed 7 bases and J 0 bases; nucleotides not matched to a gene: 11. The CDR3 has 16 residues. The CDR3 protein is CASTPSLGQVNTEAFF. The DNA of the CDR3 is TGTGCCAGCACTCCCAGTTTAGGACAGGTGAACACTGAAGCTTTCTTT.

The V gene is TRBV5-1, the J gene TRBJ1-1; unclear D gene. Per the germline V gene, CDR1 is SGHRS and CDR2 is YFSETQ. V shed 0 bases and J shed 11 bases, with 17 bases lying between them. CDR3 size: 14 residues. The CDR3 loop is CASSLALRSRRAFF. The DNA for the CDR3 is TGCGCCAGCAGCTTGGCCCTTAGGAGTCGGCGGGCTTTCTTT.

The rearrangement links TRBV29-1 to TRBJ2-1; the D gene is possibly TRBD2 (5 bases). This CDR3 comprises 17 residues. The V gene lost 3 bases and the J gene lost 5 bases, with 23 bases spanning the gap. Germline V gene lookup returns CDR1 SQVTM and CDR2 ANQGSEA. The CDR3 is CSVDLRTRSAAHNEQFF. The CDR3 DNA follows: TGCAGCGTTGATCTTCGTACTAGATCGGCTGCGCACAATGAGCAGTTCTTC.

This sequence joins TRBV7-8 and TRBJ2-1; D tentatively fits TRBD1 or TRBD2 (6 bases each). Germline CDR1 SGHVS, CDR2 FQNEAQ. The germline V and J ends were trimmed by 0 bases and 9 bases, with 15 bases remaining between them. The CDR3 runs 15 residues. This CDR3 reads CASSLAGGPGAEQFF. The CDR3 DNA is TGTGCCAGCAGCTTAGCCGGGGGCCCTGGGGCTGAGCAGTTCTTC.